These 24 T cell receptor beta chains were all obtained from the same sample, sequenced in a study of regulatory T cells in long-lasting Graves disease. Arm-PCR of CDR3 regions with iRepertoire HTBI primers generated TCR beta libraries. From the multiplex PCR reads, TCRdb called clonotypes with MiXCR, one entry per CDR3 protein. The repertoire includes fewer than 450,000 distinct CDR3 sequences, roughly 15% of them detected once, and around 7.6% sits in the top ten. Documented time point: newly diagnosed GD, antithyroid drugs for less than 3 months. Isolated PBMC RNA provided the starting material for the TCR library. These data also featured in a second study, about T cells in Graves' hyperthyroidism and ophthalmopathy.

The sample here was peripheral blood mononuclear cells (PBMCs), taken at new diagnosis, from a patient treated with antithyroid drugs. These receptors all stem from a woman in her forties with Graves disease.

There are many counts of this clonotype. The chain employs TRBV19 and TRBJ2-7, with 13 bases identical to TRBD2. J was trimmed by 4 bases and V by 6 bases; bases with no gene match: 6. Germline CDR1 and CDR2: LNHDA and SQIVND (reference sequence). The CDR3 is made up of 15 amino acids. This CDR3 is CASSQGLAGLYEQYF. Here the CDR3 DNA reads TGTGCCAGTAGCCAGGGACTAGCGGGATTATACGAGCAGTACTTC.

This clonotype was recorded at least ten times. The genes are TRBV27 and TRBJ2-7, with 11 bases identical to TRBD2. The CDR3 is made up of 15 amino acids. V was pared by 0 bases and J by 3 bases, with 1 base of the junction left unmatched. Looked up from germline, CDR1 is MNHEY and CDR2 is SMNVEV (reference sequence). The CDR3 is CASSLSTSGIYEQYF. For the CDR3, the DNA is TGTGCCAGCAGTTTATCGACTAGCGGGATCTACGAGCAGTACTTC.

This clonotype was detected many times. This rearrangement joins TRBV28 to TRBJ2-7; maybe TRBD1 (5 bases). The germline CDR1 and CDR2 sequences are MDHEN and SYDVKM. V lost 1 base and J 4 bases, leaving 8 bases between the germline ends. This CDR3 is 13 amino acids long. The CDR3 DNA follows: TGTGCCAGCAGTTTATCACAGGAGTACGAGCAGTACTTC. The encoded protein is CASSLSQEYEQYF.

The genes are TRBV5-4 and TRBJ2-1, with 9 bases identical to TRBD1. The CDR3 loop spans 16 amino acids. The germline V gene has CDR1 SGHNT and CDR2 YYREEE (reference sequence). J was trimmed by 4 bases and V by 4 bases; bases with no gene match: 9. The CDR3 here is CASSVEQGASYNEQFF. The CDR3 DNA sequence: TGTGCCAGCAGCGTAGAACAGGGGGCCTCTTACAATGAGCAGTTCTTC.

The chain is built from TRBV6-1 and TRBJ1-1; a possible D gene is TRBD1 (5 bases). CDR3 size: 15 residues. Trimming removed 5 bases at V and 3 bases at J, with 16 bases between. Germline V gene data show CDR1 as MNHNS and CDR2 as SASEGT. This CDR3 reads CASSRVRDPYTEAFF. CDR3 DNA sequence: TGTGCCAGCAGTAGAGTGAGGGACCCATACACTGAAGCTTTCTTT.

In its sample, this clonotype was seen many times. The chain links TRBV7-9 to TRBJ2-7; D gene unclear. The V and J ends lost 4 bases and 0 bases respectively, with 13 bases between them. The CDR3 consists of 15 residues. Germline loops: CDR1 SEHNR, CDR2 FQNEAQ (reference sequence). The CDR3 region has the DNA TGTGCCAGCAGCTCCGATTCGAGAGTCTCCTACGAGCAGTACTTC. Translated: CASSSDSRVSYEQYF.

This clonotype has ten or more counts. The V gene is TRBV3-1, the J gene TRBJ1-1; D is ambiguous. Trimming stripped 3 bases from V and 11 bases from J, with 13 bases between. The CDR3 spans 12 residues. Per germline, CDR1 LGHDT and CDR2 YNNKEL (reference sequence). The CDR3 region has the DNA TGTGCCAGCAGCCATCCAGACGGGAGGGCTTTCTTT. Amino acid sequence: CASSHPDGRAFF.

There are a few counts of this clonotype. Because it lacks the conserved phenylalanine or tryptophan at the end, this CDR3 is likely a read error. The limits of the CDR3 on the DNA are not certain, so only TCRdb's listed CDR3 is given. The gene calls are TRBV5-1 and TRBJ1-6; the D call in the table, TRBD1, was not verified against the DNA. Inclusive of both ends, the CDR3 amounts to 16 amino acids. The V gene's germline CDR1 is SGHRS and CDR2 YFSETQ. CDR3 protein: CASSLETGTGDALLRS.

The chain carries TRBV7-9 and TRBJ2-7; 10 nucleotides match TRBD1. Germline values: CDR1 SEHNR, CDR2 FQNEAQ (reference sequence). CDR3 length: 16 amino acids. V dropped 5 bases and J dropped 1; count of bases not matched to a gene: 8. The CDR3 DNA follows: TGTGCCAGCAGCCCCCCCGGACAGGGGGTTTCCTACGAGCAGTACTTC. This translates into CASSPPGQGVSYEQYF.

This clonotype was seen ten or more times. The V gene is TRBV2, the J gene TRBJ2-3, with D perhaps TRBD1 (6 bases). Germline CDR1 is SNHLY and CDR2 is FYNNEI. V was shortened by 1 base and J by 1 base, with 9 bases between the two germline ends. The CDR3 loop spans 15 amino acids. In DNA form, the CDR3 reads TGTGCCAGCAGTGAAGTGCAGGGGCGCACAGATACGCAGTATTTT. Translating it yields CASSEVQGRTDTQYF.

Many counts were recorded for this clonotype. V and J are TRBV11-1 and TRBJ1-1; no clear D gene. V lost 11 bases and J lost 8, with 9 bases in between. Germline-derived CDR1 and CDR2 are SGHAT and FQDESV (reference sequence). The CDR3 covers 9 residues. The CDR3 here is CAASTEAFF. In nucleotides, the CDR3 is TGTGCCGCGAGTACCGAAGCTTTCTTT.

This clonotype was counted ten times or more. The chain recombines TRBV5-1 with TRBJ2-5; tentatively, D is TRBD1 (6 bases). The CDR3 spans 13 residues. V was clipped by 5 bases and J by 2 bases, with 10 bases between them. Germline CDR1 is SGHRS and CDR2 is YFSETQ. For the CDR3, the DNA is TGCGCCAGCAGTGACAGGATGCAAGAGACCCAGTACTTC. Translated: CASSDRMQETQYF.

This clonotype was found many times. V is TRBV5-4 and J is TRBJ2-7; 12 bases agree with TRBD2. The germline V gene has CDR1 SGHNT and CDR2 YYREEE (reference sequence). The trim removed 3 bases at V and 2 bases at J, leaving 0 bases unmatched. The CDR3 contains 14 residues. The CDR3 loop reads CASSSSGRAYEQYF. The CDR3 DNA reads as TGTGCCAGCAGCTCTAGCGGGAGGGCCTACGAGCAGTACTTC.

This chain uses TRBV12-3 or TRBV12-4 with TRBJ2-5, with D perhaps assigned TRBD1 or TRBD2 (6 bases each). The V gene lost 2 bases and the J gene lost 4 bases, with 11 bases spanning the gap. This CDR3 spans 14 amino acids. The CDR3 nucleotides read TGTGCCAGCAGTTTAAGGGGGGAGGCAGAGACCCAGTACTTC. Its protein product is CASSLRGEAETQYF.

This clonotype appeared many times. The V call is TRBV12-3 or TRBV12-4, the J call TRBJ2-2, with D possibly matching TRBD1 (6 bases). V was clipped by 1 base and J by 3 bases, with 21 bases between them. The CDR3 is 19 amino acids. In DNA, the CDR3 is TGTGCCAGCAGTTTAGACTTCAGGGGAACCGCCAGGGACACCGGGGAGCTGTTTTTT. Protein product: CASSLDFRGTARDTGELFF.

This clonotype was seen at least ten times. The chain's CDR3 is CASSLHRLNYGYTF. CDR3 sequence (DNA): TGTGCCAGCAGTTTGCACAGGCTGAACTATGGCTACACCTTC. The rearrangement uses TRBV27 and TRBJ1-2; tentative D call: TRBD1 (5 bases). The V end was cut by 3 bases, the J end by 2 bases, with 10 bases between. The V gene's germline CDR1 is MNHEY and CDR2 SMNVEV (reference sequence). The CDR3 is made up of 14 amino acids.

This clonotype was seen ten or more times. The chain recombines TRBV7-8 with TRBJ2-7, with 10 bases fitting TRBD1. Germline-derived CDR1 and CDR2 are SGHVS and FQNEAQ. This CDR3 has 15 amino acids. V gave up 4 bases and J gave up 6 bases; unmatched junction bases: 9. The chain's CDR3 is CASSSGQGGSGEQYF. CDR3 sequence (DNA): TGTGCCAGCAGCTCTGGACAGGGGGGGTCCGGCGAGCAGTACTTC.

There are a few counts of this clonotype. V is TRBV6-2 or TRBV6-3 and J is TRBJ2-1; D not resolved. Germline-derived CDR1 and CDR2 are MNHEY and SVGEGT. This CDR3 region has 13 residues. V dropped 6 bases and J dropped 7 bases, with 13 bases sitting between them. CDR3 residues: CASSLQVPNEQFF. DNA of the CDR3: TGTGCCAGCAGCCTCCAGGTCCCGAATGAGCAGTTCTTC.

The chain links TRBV24-1 to TRBJ2-5; the match to TRBD1 covers 7 bases. The CDR3 consists of 13 residues. Germline trimming cut 12 bases from V and 3 bases from J; bases unmatched to any gene: 9. The germline gives CDR1 KGHDR, CDR2 SFDVKD. In DNA form, the CDR3 reads TGTGCCGCCTCGACAGGGATTGAAGAGACCCAGTACTTC. It is translated as CAASTGIEETQYF.

The sample holds many counts of this clonotype. The rearrangement joins TRBV28 to TRBJ1-5, with unresolved D. The CDR3 length is 16 residues. V was trimmed by 8 bases and J by 1 base, leaving 18 bases between them. Germline V gene data show CDR1 as MDHEN and CDR2 as SYDVKM. DNA for the CDR3: TGTGCCAGCGCAAACGTTAGAGACGCGAGCAATCAGCCCCAGCATTTT. This encodes CASANVRDASNQPQHF. The full variable domain, with the rest looked up from reference TRBV28 and TRBJ1-5, is DVKVTQSSRYLVKRTGEKVFLECVQDMDHENMFWYRQDPGLGLRLIYFSYDVKMKEKGDIPEGYSVSREKKERFSLILESASTNQTSMYLCASANVRDASNQPQHFGDGTRLSIL.

The chain is built from TRBV30 and TRBJ2-3; 12 bases align to TRBD2. CDR3 length: 14 residues. The V and J ends lost 7 bases and 4 bases, in that order; junction bases with no gene match: 6. Germline-derived CDR1 and CDR2 are GTSNPN and SVGIG (reference sequence). The CDR3 sequence is CAFTGTSGSDTQYF. CDR3 DNA sequence: TGTGCCTTCACCGGGACTAGCGGGTCAGATACGCAGTATTTT.

At least ten counts were recorded for this clonotype. In DNA, the CDR3 is TGTGCCAGCAGTTACGGTACAGGGGGGCGAGAGACCCAGTACTTC. The encoded protein is CASSYGTGGRETQYF. V usage is TRBV6-5 and J usage is TRBJ2-5; the match to TRBD1 covers 8 bases. Trimming took 2 bases from V and 4 from J; bases not matched to a gene: 6. CDR3 size: 15 residues. The germline V gene encodes CDR1 MNHEY and CDR2 SVGAGI.

This clonotype appeared many times. The V and J genes are TRBV28 and TRBJ2-7; 8 bases fit TRBD1. Losses at the gene ends were 2 bases for V and 6 bases for J; bases not matched to a gene: 6. This CDR3 has 14 residues. Germline V lookup: CDR1 MDHEN, CDR2 SYDVKM. The CDR3 DNA sequence: TGTGCCAGCAGTTTAACAGGACAGGGCCCCGAGCAGTACTTC. It yields the protein CASSLTGQGPEQYF. Full variable domain (missing parts from reference TRBV28 and TRBJ2-7): DVKVTQSSRYLVKRTGEKVFLECVQDMDHENMFWYRQDPGLGLRLIYFSYDVKMKEKGDIPEGYSVSREKKERFSLILESASTNQTSMYLCASSLTGQGPEQYFGPGTRLTVT.

This clonotype was recorded a few times. This chain joins TRBV12-3 or TRBV12-4 and TRBJ2-7; unclear D gene. The CDR3 sequence is 12 residues long. Trimming left V 0 bases short and J 5 bases short, with 5 bases between. DNA of the CDR3: TGTGCCAGCAGTTTAGCCCGGGACGAGCAGTACTTC. Translating gives CASSLARDEQYF.